The 7 T cell receptor beta chains listed next were all sequenced from one sample in a study of T-cell memory formation after mild COVID-19. In TCRdb, the 5' RACE reads were re-called with MiXCR into one record per CDR3 protein. The data hold around 80,000 distinct CDR3 sequences, with roughly 13% observed a single time. The material sequenced was PBMCs or a T cell subset sorted from them (not recorded which). These receptors all come from a man aged 18 to 29 who had mild COVID-19 (a few samples of this study predate the infection). Cell type and time point are not known.

In this sample, this clonotype turned up many times. The rearrangement links TRBV7-3 to TRBJ2-3; D call uncertain. Germline-derived CDR1 and CDR2 are SGHTA and FQGTGA. The V gene lost 3 bases and the J gene lost 6 bases, with 7 bases spanning the gap. The CDR3 consists of 12 residues. In nucleotides, the CDR3 is TGTGCCAGCAGCTTCGGGTCTGATACGCAGTATTTT. It is translated as CASSFGSDTQYF.

This clonotype has just a few counts. The rearrangement uses TRBV20-1 and TRBJ2-3; no definite D call. The germline V and J ends were trimmed by 2 bases and 4 bases, with 7 bases remaining between them. CDR1 and CDR2 (germline): DFQATT, SNEGSKA (reference sequence). The CDR3 contains 12 residues. CDR3 in amino acids: CSARTGADTQYF. The DNA of the CDR3 is TGCAGTGCTAGAACGGGCGCAGATACGCAGTATTTT.

This clonotype has at least ten counts. The chain recombines TRBV27 with TRBJ2-3; TRBD2 aligns across 11 bases. The CDR3 length is 13 residues. CDR1 is MNHEY and CDR2 is SMNVEV in the germline V gene (reference sequence). With V trimmed by 8 bases and J by 4 bases, 2 bases remained unmatched. The DNA of the CDR3 is TGTGCCAGCCTTAGCGGGGGGGCAGATACGCAGTATTTT. It specifies CASLSGGADTQYF.

The chain joins TRBV7-8 to TRBJ1-5; D gene ambiguous. The V end was cut by 5 bases, the J end by 3 bases, with 17 bases between. The CDR3 runs 16 residues. Germline V gene lookup returns CDR1 SGHVS and CDR2 FQNEAQ. CDR3 DNA: TGTGCCAGCAGCCTGGGCGCAGGATCGCCCAATCAGCCCCAGCATTTT. It specifies CASSLGAGSPNQPQHF.

This clonotype was seen repeatedly, ten times or more. This sequence joins TRBV5-1 and TRBJ2-3, with D maybe TRBD2 (6 bases). V lost 4 bases to trimming and J lost 6 bases, with 30 bases between them. CDR1 and CDR2 (germline): SGHRS, YFSETQ. There are 19 residues in the CDR3. The CDR3 sequence: CASSGRTPLGRGGGDTQYF. Written as DNA, the CDR3 is TGCGCCAGCAGCGGACGAACCCCTCTCGGGAGAGGCGGAGGGGATACGCAGTATTTT. The variable domain in full, completed from reference TRBV5-1 and TRBJ2-3, reads KAGVTQTPRYLIKTRGQQVTLSCSPISGHRSVSWYQQTPGQGLQFLFEYFSETQRNKGNFPGRFSGRQFSNSRSEMNVSTLELGDSALYLCASSGRTPLGRGGGDTQYFGPGTRLTVL.

V is TRBV4-1 and J is TRBJ2-5; 9 bases agree with TRBD2. The germline CDR1 and CDR2 sequences are MGHRA and YSYEKL. The CDR3 loop spans 16 amino acids. V shed 5 bases, J shed 2 bases, and the junction held 9 bases outside the gene matches. Here the CDR3 DNA reads TGCGCCAGCAGCTCAGCAGGAGCGGGGGGACAAGAGACCCAGTACTTC. Protein sequence: CASSSAGAGGQETQYF.

The chain uses TRBV5-1 and TRBJ1-2; D is possibly TRBD1 (6 bases). The germline CDR1 and CDR2 sequences are SGHRS and YFSETQ. This CDR3 region has 16 residues. V lost 4 bases and J lost 0, with 16 bases in between. The CDR3, as DNA: TGCGCCAGCAGCGTGGCCGGGACACCTACTAACTATGGCTACACCTTC. Its protein product is CASSVAGTPTNYGYTF.